Below are 6 T cell receptor beta chains sequenced from a single sample in a study of early T cells in non-severe SARS-CoV-2 infection. TCRdb re-derived calls from the 5' RACE reads in MiXCR, one entry per CDR3 protein. Among some 77,000 distinct CDR3 sequences listed, approximately 5% were seen once. This specimen consisted of whole blood, obtained at baseline. The receptor source for this set is an adult who was a healthcare worker with PCR-confirmed SARS-CoV-2 infection or an uninfected control (not recorded which).

This clonotype was seen more than once but under ten times. The chain combines TRBV7-2 with TRBJ2-1; D possibly uses TRBD1 or TRBD2 (6 bases each). In germline, CDR1 is SGHTA, CDR2 FQGNSA. The V end lost 5 bases, the J end lost 5 bases, and 16 bases lay between the germline ends. The CDR3 runs to 15 residues. DNA of the CDR3: TGTGCCAGCAGCCAGGACTGGGGGGCCAACAATGAGCAGTTCTTC. Translating gives CASSQDWGANNEQFF. Full variable domain (missing parts from reference TRBV7-2 and TRBJ2-1): GAGVSQSPSNKVTEKGKDVELRCDPISGHTALYWYRQSLGQGLEFLIYFQGNSAPDKSGLPSDRFSAERTGGSVSTLTIQRTQQEDSAVYLCASSQDWGANNEQFFGPGTRLTVL.

This clonotype came up many times. V and J are TRBV2 and TRBJ1-2, with 8 bases that match TRBD1. The CDR3 totals 14 residues. The germline gives CDR1 SNHLY, CDR2 FYNNEI. V dropped 5 bases and J dropped 3; count of bases not matched to a gene: 5. In nucleotides, the CDR3 is TGTGCCAGCAGTCGAGACAGGGGTGACTATGGCTACACCTTC. This codes for CASSRDRGDYGYTF.

This clonotype was recorded a few times. This rearrangement joins TRBV7-8 to TRBJ2-1, with D unresolved. V was clipped by 5 bases and J by 0 bases, with 14 bases between them. Germline V CDR1 and CDR2: SGHVS, FQNEAQ. CDR3 length: 16 amino acids. The CDR3 is CASSTRTVSSYNEQFF. CDR3 DNA sequence: TGTGCCAGCAGCACGCGGACGGTGTCCTCCTACAATGAGCAGTTCTTC.

This clonotype was counted only a few times. The CDR3 spells CSARKGRGHYGYTF. The CDR3, as DNA: TGCAGTGCCCGAAAGGGCAGGGGACACTATGGCTACACCTTC. V usage is TRBV20-1 and J usage is TRBJ1-2; the D gene is possibly TRBD1 (6 bases). V shed 6 bases and J shed 3 bases, with 17 bases lying between them. This CDR3 is 14 amino acids long. Germline-derived CDR1 and CDR2 are DFQATT and SNEGSKA (reference sequence).

The chain is built from TRBV7-9 and TRBJ1-1; TRBD1 matches at 11 bases. The V gene's germline CDR1 is SEHNR and CDR2 FQNEAQ (reference sequence). The CDR3 loop spans 15 amino acids. Trimming at V came to 1 base and at J to 5 bases, leaving 3 bases not matched to a gene. CDR3 sequence reads: CASSLGDRGETEAFF. The CDR3 DNA follows: TGTGCCAGCAGCTTAGGGGACAGGGGGGAGACTGAAGCTTTCTTT.

This clonotype was counted ten times or more. The chain is built from TRBV20-1 and TRBJ2-1, with D perhaps TRBD2 (6 bases). Trimming shortened V by 3 bases and J by 6 bases, and 12 bases separated the two germline ends. The CDR3 runs 13 residues. Per the germline V gene, CDR1 is DFQATT and CDR2 is SNEGSKA (reference sequence). Written as DNA, the CDR3 is TGCAGTGCTAGGGTCGTCGGGGGCAATGAGCAGTTCTTC. It encodes CSARVVGGNEQFF.